The source of this T cell receptor (beta chain) is a study of T cells of healthy individuals. A single count supports this clonotype. Each CDR3 protein is one row after TCRdb ran MiXCR on the 5' RACE reads. The table has more than 60,000 distinct CDR3 sequences, about a sixth seen once. With 5 bases removed from V and 1 base from J, the gap between germline ends came to 14 bases. The CDR3 has 16 residues. Germline assignment: CDR1 SEHNR and CDR2 FQNEAQ (reference sequence). The TCR comes from a human donor in good health. The chain employs TRBV7-9 and TRBJ2-2; no clear D. CDR3 bases: TGTGCCAGCAGCACCCTAACTTGCGTGAACACCGGGGAGCTGTTTTTT. It specifies CASSTLTCVNTGELFF.